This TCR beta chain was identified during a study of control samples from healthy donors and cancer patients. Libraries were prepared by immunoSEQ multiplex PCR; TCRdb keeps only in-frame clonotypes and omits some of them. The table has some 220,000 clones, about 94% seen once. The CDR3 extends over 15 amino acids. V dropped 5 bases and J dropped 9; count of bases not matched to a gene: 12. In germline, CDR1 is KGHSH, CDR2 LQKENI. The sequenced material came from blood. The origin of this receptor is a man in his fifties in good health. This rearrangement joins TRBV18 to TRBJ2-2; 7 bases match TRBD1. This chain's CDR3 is CASSDRQGQNRELFF. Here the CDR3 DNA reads TGTGCCAGCTCAGATCGACAGGGCCAAAACCGGGAGCTGTTTTTT.